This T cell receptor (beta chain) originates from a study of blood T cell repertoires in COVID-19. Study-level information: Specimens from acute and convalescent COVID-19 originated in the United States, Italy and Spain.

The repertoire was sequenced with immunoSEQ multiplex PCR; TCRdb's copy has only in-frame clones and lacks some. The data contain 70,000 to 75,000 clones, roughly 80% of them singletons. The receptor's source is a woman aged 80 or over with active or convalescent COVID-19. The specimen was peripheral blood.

CDR3 coding DNA: TGTGCCAGCAGCTTAGTGGGGGGGCGATACGAGCAGTACTTC. Protein sequence: CASSLVGGRYEQYF. The V gene is TRBV7-8, the J gene TRBJ2-7; tentatively, D is TRBD2 (7 bases). V gave up 1 base and J gave up 4 bases, with 11 bases separating them. The CDR3 runs 14 residues. Germline lookup yields CDR1 SGHVS and CDR2 FQNEAQ.